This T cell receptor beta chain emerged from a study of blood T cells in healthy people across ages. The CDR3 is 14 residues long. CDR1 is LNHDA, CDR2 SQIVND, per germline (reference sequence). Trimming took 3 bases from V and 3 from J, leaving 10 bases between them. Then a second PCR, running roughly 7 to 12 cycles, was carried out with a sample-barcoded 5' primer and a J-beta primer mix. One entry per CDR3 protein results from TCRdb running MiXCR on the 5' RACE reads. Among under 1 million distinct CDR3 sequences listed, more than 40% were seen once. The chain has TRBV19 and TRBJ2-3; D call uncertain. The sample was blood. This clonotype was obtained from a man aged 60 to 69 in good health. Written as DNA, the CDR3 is TGTGCCAGTAGTATTAGGCCTTTAACAGATACGCAGTATTTT. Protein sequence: CASSIRPLTDTQYF.